This T cell receptor (beta chain) was profiled in a study of T cell responses to AZD1222 COVID-19 vaccine. Study observations and caveats: Nearly half of spike-specific TCRs reportedly target unmutated variant regions. Receipt of two AZD1222 doses was followed by a rise in Spike-specific TCR breadth and depth. It was only after the peak T cell response that any repertoires were sampled. Spike-wide vaccine-associated CD4 TCRs dominated at 160-218 and 743-854.

Of note for this clone: What it binds is unknown.

The CDR3 covers 14 residues. V was pared by 3 bases and J by 4 bases, with 14 bases between. Per germline, CDR1 SGHKS and CDR2 YYEKEE (reference sequence). The assay was immunoSEQ multiplex PCR, and TCRdb's table has in-frame clones only and misses some. The data show roughly 100,000 clones, approximately 90% seen once. This rearrangement joins TRBV5-5 to TRBJ2-7, with D maybe TRBD2 (6 bases). This material consisted of peripheral blood, taken on day 0 of AZD1222 vaccination. The receptor comes from an adult in good health. The CDR3 loop reads CASSYGGVGYEQYF. The CDR3 DNA follows: TGTGCCAGCAGCTATGGCGGGGTAGGGTACGAGCAGTACTTC.